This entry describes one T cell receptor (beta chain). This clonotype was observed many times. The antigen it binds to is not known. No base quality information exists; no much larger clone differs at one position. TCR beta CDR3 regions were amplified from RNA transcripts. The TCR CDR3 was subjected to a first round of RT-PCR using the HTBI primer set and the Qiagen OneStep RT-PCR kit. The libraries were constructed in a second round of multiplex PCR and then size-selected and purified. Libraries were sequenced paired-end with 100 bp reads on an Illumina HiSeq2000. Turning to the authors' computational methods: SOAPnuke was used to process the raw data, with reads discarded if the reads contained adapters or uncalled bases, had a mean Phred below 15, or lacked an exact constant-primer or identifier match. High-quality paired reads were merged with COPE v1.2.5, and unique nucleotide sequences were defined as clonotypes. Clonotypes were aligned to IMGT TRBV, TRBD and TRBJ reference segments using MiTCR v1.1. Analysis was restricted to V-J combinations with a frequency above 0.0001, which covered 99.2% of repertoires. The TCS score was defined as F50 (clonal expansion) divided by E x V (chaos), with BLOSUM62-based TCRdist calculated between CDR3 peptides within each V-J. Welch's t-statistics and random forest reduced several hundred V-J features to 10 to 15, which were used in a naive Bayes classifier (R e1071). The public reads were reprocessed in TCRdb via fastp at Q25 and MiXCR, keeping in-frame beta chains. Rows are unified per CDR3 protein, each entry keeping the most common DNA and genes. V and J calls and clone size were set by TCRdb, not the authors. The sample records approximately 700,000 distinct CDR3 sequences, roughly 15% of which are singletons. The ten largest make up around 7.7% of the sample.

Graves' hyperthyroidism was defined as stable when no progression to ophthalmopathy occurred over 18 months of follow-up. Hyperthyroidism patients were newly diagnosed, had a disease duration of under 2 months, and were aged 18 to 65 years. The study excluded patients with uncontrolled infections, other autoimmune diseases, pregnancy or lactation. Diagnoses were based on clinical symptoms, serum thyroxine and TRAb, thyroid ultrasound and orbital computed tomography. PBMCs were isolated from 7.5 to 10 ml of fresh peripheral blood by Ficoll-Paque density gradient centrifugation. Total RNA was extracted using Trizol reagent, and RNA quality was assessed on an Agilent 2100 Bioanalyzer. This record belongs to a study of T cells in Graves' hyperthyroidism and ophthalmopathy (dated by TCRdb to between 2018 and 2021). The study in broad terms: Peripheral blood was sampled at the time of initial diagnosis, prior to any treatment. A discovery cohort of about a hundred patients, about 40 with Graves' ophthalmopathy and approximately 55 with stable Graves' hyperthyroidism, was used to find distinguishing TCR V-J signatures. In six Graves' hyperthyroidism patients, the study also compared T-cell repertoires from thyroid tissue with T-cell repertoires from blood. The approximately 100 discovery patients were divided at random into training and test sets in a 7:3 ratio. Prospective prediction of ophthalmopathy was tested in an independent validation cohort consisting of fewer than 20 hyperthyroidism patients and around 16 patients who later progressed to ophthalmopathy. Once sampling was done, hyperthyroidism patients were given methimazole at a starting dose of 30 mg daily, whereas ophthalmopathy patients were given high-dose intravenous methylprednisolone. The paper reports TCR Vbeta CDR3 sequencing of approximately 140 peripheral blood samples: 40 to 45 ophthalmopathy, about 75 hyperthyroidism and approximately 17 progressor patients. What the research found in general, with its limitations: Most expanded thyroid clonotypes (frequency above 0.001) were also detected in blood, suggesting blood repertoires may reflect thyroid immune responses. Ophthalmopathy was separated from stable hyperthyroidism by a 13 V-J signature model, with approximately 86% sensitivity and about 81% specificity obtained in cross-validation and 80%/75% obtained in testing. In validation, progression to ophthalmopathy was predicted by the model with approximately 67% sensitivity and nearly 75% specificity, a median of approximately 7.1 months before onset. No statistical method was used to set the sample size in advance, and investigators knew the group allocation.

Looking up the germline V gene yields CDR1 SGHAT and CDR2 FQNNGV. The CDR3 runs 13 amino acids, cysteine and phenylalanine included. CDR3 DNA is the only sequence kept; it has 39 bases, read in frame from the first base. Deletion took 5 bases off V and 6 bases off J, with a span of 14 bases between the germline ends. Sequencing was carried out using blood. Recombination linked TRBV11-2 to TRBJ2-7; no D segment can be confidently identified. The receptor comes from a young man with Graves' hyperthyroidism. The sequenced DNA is TGTGCCAGCAGCGTGCGAGCGTCCGGCGAGCAGTACTTC. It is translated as CASSVRASGEQYF. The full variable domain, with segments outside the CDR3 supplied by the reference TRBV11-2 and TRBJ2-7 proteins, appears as EAGVAQSPRYKIIEKRQSVAFWCNPISGHATLYWYQQILGQGPKLLIQFQNNGVVDDSQLPKDRFSAERLKGVDSTLKIQPAKLEDSAVYLCASSVRASGEQYFGPGTRLTVT.